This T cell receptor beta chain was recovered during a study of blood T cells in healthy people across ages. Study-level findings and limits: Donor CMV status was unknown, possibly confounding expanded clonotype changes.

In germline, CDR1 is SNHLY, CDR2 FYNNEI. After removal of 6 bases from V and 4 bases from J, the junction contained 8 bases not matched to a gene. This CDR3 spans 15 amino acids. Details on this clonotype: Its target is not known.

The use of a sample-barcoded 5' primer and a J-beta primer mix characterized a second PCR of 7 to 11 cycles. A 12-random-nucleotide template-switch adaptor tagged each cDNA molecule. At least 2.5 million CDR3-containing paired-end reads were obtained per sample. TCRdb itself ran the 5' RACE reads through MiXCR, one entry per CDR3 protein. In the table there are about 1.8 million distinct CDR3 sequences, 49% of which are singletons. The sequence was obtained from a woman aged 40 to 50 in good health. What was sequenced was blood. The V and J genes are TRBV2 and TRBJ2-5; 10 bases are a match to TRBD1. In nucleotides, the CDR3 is TGTGCCAGCAGCGACGCGGGACAGGGGTTAGAGACCCAGTACTTC. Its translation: CASSDAGQGLETQYF.